The 21 T cell receptor beta chains in this list originate from one sample, sequenced in a study of PD-L1 blockade in urothelial cancer. Here immunoSEQ multiplex PCR was the method, and the copy in TCRdb shows in-frame clones only, minus some. The repertoire holds 40,000 to 45,000 clones, with 88% as singletons. Sequencing used PBMCs, obtained around atezolizumab (anti-PD-L1) treatment. All receptors come from a woman aged 60-75 years with urothelial cancer.

The V gene is TRBV4-3, the J gene TRBJ2-3; 7 nucleotides align to TRBD2. Germline CDR1 is LGHNA and CDR2 is YSLEER. V shed 0 bases and J 2 bases; nucleotides not matched to a gene: 5. There are 16 residues in the CDR3. The CDR3 is CASSQDRGSPTDTQYF. The CDR3 DNA sequence: TGCGCCAGCAGCCAAGATCGCGGGAGTCCCACAGATACGCAGTATTTT.

The chain employs TRBV5-1 and TRBJ2-1, with 8 nucleotides matching TRBD2. CDR3 length equals 14 residues. The germline V gene encodes CDR1 SGHRS and CDR2 YFSETQ. The trim removed 5 bases at V and 7 bases at J, leaving 8 bases unmatched. The CDR3 DNA follows: TGCGCCAGCAGTAACGGGAGGGGATCAAATGAGCAGTTCTTC. As protein: CASSNGRGSNEQFF.

The chain carries TRBV28 and TRBJ1-5, with no clear D. Trimming left V 8 bases short and J 2 bases short, with 10 bases between. The CDR3 contains 13 residues. CDR1 MDHEN and CDR2 SYDVKM come from the germline V gene. CDR3 in DNA: TGTGCCAGCTCCTGGGAGGGCAATCAGCCCCAGCATTTT. This codes for CASSWEGNQPQHF.

The genes are TRBV6-1 and TRBJ1-1; D remains unclear. The CDR3 is 13 amino acids. Germline V CDR1 and CDR2: MNHNS, SASEGT. Trimming took 6 bases from V and 0 from J, leaving 8 bases between them. The CDR3 is CASSETMNTEAFF. DNA for the CDR3: TGTGCCAGCAGCGAAACAATGAACACTGAAGCTTTCTTT.

The rearrangement joins TRBV29-1 to TRBJ1-4; weak D call: TRBD1 (6 bases). The CDR3 loop spans 14 amino acids. Germline V gene lookup returns CDR1 SQVTM and CDR2 ANQGSEA. V lost 1 base to trimming and J lost 6 bases, with 12 bases between them. CDR3 sequence: CSVEGGHLDEKLFF. The CDR3 DNA follows: TGCAGCGTTGAAGGGGGACACCTAGATGAAAAACTGTTTTTT. Complete variable domain (other parts from reference TRBV29-1 and TRBJ1-4): SAVISQKPSRDICQRGTSLTIQCQVDSQVTMMFWYRQQPGQSLTLIATANQGSEATYESGFVIDKFPISRPNLTFSTLTVSNMSPEDSSIYLCSVEGGHLDEKLFFGSGTQLSVL.

This chain links TRBV6-5 with TRBJ1-2, with a possible D match to TRBD1 (5 bases). V shed 6 bases and J shed 10 bases, with 18 bases lying between them. This CDR3 has 13 amino acids. CDR1 is MNHEY, CDR2 SVGAGI, per germline. As DNA, the CDR3 is TGTGCCAGCAGGAGAACCGGGGGAACGTACTACACCTTC. Amino acid sequence: CASRRTGGTYYTF.

This chain links TRBV4-3 with TRBJ2-5; D might be TRBD2 (5 bases). The CDR3 is 13 residues long. Germline-derived CDR1 and CDR2 are LGHNA and YSLEER. The V gene lost 3 bases and the J gene lost 4 bases, with 9 bases spanning the gap. In DNA, the CDR3 is TGCGCCAGCAGCCAGGCGGGCGGAGAGACCCAGTACTTC. Encoded protein: CASSQAGGETQYF.

The genes are TRBV9 and TRBJ1-4; 9 bases agree with TRBD1. The CDR3 is 17 amino acids. Germline CDR1 SGDLS, CDR2 YYNGEE. V lost 4 bases and J lost 5; bases outside the gene matches: 12. CDR3 amino acids: CASSHAAAGTGNEKLFF. CDR3 in DNA: TGTGCCAGCAGCCACGCTGCGGCCGGGACAGGGAATGAAAAACTGTTTTTT.

The J gene is TRBJ1-2, the V gene TRBV5-6; 7 nucleotides agree with TRBD1. Looked up from germline, CDR1 is SGHDT and CDR2 is YYEEEE. The CDR3 is 13 residues long. With V trimmed by 3 bases and J by 6 bases, 5 bases remained unmatched. The CDR3 region is CASSSLGTDGYTF. CDR3 sequence (DNA): TGTGCCAGCAGCTCCCTTGGGACAGATGGCTACACCTTC.

This clone was observed a few times. The chain joins TRBV7-7 to TRBJ2-5, with 12 bases fitting TRBD2. Trimming removed 8 bases from V and 5 bases from J; junction bases left unmatched: 15. This CDR3 contains 17 residues. Germline loops: CDR1 SSHAT, CDR2 FNYEAQ (reference sequence). The CDR3 loop is CASLTGPSGRGFETQYF. For the CDR3, the DNA is TGTGCCAGCCTTACTGGTCCTAGCGGGAGGGGGTTCGAGACCCAGTACTTC.

This chain connects TRBV21-1 to TRBJ2-3; TRBD2 is taken as the D call from the table, unchecked against the DNA. TRBV21-1 is flagged as a pseudogene. The CDR3 spans 15 residues. Here the CDR3 DNA reads TGTGCCAGCAGCAAAGTGGCGGGGGGGCAAGATACGCAGTATTTT. Its translation is CASSKVAGGQDTQYF.

This clone was seen just once. The chain employs TRBV6-6 and TRBJ1-1; no firm D call. This CDR3 has 15 residues. Germline V gene sequence: CDR1 MNHNY, CDR2 SVGAGI (reference sequence). Trimming shortened V by 2 bases and J by 6 bases, and 16 bases separated the two germline ends. The CDR3: CASSYRSGRTAEAFF. For the CDR3, the DNA is TGTGCCAGCAGTTACCGAAGCGGTCGGACGGCTGAAGCTTTCTTT.

This chain links TRBV19 with TRBJ1-5, with a tentative D call TRBD1 (5 bases). The CDR3 is 15 residues long. CDR1 LNHDA and CDR2 SQIVND come from the germline V gene (reference sequence). V dropped 0 bases and J dropped 0 bases, with 6 bases sitting between them. CDR3 nucleotide sequence: TGTGCCAGTAGTATAGAGGACAATAGCAATCAGCCCCAGCATTTT. This gives the protein CASSIEDNSNQPQHF.

J is TRBJ1-2 and V is TRBV2; D is possibly TRBD1 (6 bases). The germline gives CDR1 SNHLY, CDR2 FYNNEI. V was clipped by 11 bases and J by 0 bases, with 13 bases between them. The CDR3 spans 13 residues. In DNA form, the CDR3 reads TGTGCCTCAGGACAGATTGCTAACTATGGCTACACCTTC. Translation gives CASGQIANYGYTF.

This chain uses TRBV6-1 with TRBJ1-2; no clear D. The V gene lost 4 bases and the J gene lost 7 bases, with 13 bases spanning the gap. Germline CDR1 and CDR2: MNHNS and SASEGT. CDR3 size: 13 residues. This chain's CDR3 is CASSATRETGYTF. In DNA form, the CDR3 reads TGTGCCAGCAGTGCGACGCGGGAGACTGGCTACACCTTC.

The J gene is TRBJ1-4, the V gene TRBV7-8; 7 bases match TRBD1. Trimming cost V 3 bases and J 0 bases; bases outside gene matches: 7. The CDR3 loop spans 17 amino acids. CDR1 and CDR2 (germline): SGHVS, FQNEAQ. This CDR3 reads CASSFGTAHATNEKLFF. The CDR3, as DNA: TGTGCCAGCAGCTTCGGGACAGCCCATGCAACTAATGAAAAACTGTTTTTT.

The chain has TRBV28 and TRBJ1-1, with D perhaps TRBD1 (6 bases). V lost 5 bases and J lost 4, with 14 bases in between. This CDR3 region has 14 residues. Germline V gene sequence: CDR1 MDHEN, CDR2 SYDVKM. This CDR3 reads CASSPEGVTTEAFF. DNA of the CDR3: TGTGCCAGCAGTCCTGAGGGGGTGACCACTGAAGCTTTCTTT.

V is TRBV7-9 and J is TRBJ2-7, with TRBD1 matching over 12 bases. The V gene's germline CDR1 is SEHNR and CDR2 FQNEAQ (reference sequence). The CDR3 has 16 amino acids. Germline trimming cut 5 bases from V and 9 bases from J; bases unmatched to any gene: 14. The CDR3 region has the DNA TGTGCCAGCAGCCAGCCTGCCGGGACAGGGGGCTACTGGCAGTACTTC. Translated: CASSQPAGTGGYWQYF.

The chain joins TRBV20-1 to TRBJ2-4; a possible D gene is TRBD1 (6 bases). The length of the CDR3 is 11 residues. V shed 6 bases and J shed 7 bases, with 10 bases lying between them. Germline CDR1 reads DFQATT; CDR2 reads SNEGSKA (reference sequence). The CDR3 bases are TGCAGTGCCCGAACAGGGAACATTCAGTACTTC. It specifies CSARTGNIQYF.

In DNA, the CDR3 is TGTGCCAGCTCACCACGAGGACAGATGAGCTCTGGAAACACCATATATTTT. It encodes CASSPRGQMSSGNTIYF. The genes are TRBV18 and TRBJ1-3; TRBD1 is a possible D gene (6 bases). Trimming cost V 1 base and J 0 bases, with 13 bases left between them. The CDR3 length is 17 residues. CDR1 is KGHSH, CDR2 LQKENI, per germline.

J is TRBJ1-2 and V is TRBV5-1; maybe TRBD1 (5 bases). Germline CDR1 and CDR2: SGHRS and YFSETQ. V gave up 7 bases and J gave up 2 bases, with 18 bases separating them. This CDR3 has 15 residues. The CDR3 DNA sequence: TGCGCCAGCGCGGGGGTATCTGACGGGAACTATGGCTACACCTTC. It is translated as CASAGVSDGNYGYTF.